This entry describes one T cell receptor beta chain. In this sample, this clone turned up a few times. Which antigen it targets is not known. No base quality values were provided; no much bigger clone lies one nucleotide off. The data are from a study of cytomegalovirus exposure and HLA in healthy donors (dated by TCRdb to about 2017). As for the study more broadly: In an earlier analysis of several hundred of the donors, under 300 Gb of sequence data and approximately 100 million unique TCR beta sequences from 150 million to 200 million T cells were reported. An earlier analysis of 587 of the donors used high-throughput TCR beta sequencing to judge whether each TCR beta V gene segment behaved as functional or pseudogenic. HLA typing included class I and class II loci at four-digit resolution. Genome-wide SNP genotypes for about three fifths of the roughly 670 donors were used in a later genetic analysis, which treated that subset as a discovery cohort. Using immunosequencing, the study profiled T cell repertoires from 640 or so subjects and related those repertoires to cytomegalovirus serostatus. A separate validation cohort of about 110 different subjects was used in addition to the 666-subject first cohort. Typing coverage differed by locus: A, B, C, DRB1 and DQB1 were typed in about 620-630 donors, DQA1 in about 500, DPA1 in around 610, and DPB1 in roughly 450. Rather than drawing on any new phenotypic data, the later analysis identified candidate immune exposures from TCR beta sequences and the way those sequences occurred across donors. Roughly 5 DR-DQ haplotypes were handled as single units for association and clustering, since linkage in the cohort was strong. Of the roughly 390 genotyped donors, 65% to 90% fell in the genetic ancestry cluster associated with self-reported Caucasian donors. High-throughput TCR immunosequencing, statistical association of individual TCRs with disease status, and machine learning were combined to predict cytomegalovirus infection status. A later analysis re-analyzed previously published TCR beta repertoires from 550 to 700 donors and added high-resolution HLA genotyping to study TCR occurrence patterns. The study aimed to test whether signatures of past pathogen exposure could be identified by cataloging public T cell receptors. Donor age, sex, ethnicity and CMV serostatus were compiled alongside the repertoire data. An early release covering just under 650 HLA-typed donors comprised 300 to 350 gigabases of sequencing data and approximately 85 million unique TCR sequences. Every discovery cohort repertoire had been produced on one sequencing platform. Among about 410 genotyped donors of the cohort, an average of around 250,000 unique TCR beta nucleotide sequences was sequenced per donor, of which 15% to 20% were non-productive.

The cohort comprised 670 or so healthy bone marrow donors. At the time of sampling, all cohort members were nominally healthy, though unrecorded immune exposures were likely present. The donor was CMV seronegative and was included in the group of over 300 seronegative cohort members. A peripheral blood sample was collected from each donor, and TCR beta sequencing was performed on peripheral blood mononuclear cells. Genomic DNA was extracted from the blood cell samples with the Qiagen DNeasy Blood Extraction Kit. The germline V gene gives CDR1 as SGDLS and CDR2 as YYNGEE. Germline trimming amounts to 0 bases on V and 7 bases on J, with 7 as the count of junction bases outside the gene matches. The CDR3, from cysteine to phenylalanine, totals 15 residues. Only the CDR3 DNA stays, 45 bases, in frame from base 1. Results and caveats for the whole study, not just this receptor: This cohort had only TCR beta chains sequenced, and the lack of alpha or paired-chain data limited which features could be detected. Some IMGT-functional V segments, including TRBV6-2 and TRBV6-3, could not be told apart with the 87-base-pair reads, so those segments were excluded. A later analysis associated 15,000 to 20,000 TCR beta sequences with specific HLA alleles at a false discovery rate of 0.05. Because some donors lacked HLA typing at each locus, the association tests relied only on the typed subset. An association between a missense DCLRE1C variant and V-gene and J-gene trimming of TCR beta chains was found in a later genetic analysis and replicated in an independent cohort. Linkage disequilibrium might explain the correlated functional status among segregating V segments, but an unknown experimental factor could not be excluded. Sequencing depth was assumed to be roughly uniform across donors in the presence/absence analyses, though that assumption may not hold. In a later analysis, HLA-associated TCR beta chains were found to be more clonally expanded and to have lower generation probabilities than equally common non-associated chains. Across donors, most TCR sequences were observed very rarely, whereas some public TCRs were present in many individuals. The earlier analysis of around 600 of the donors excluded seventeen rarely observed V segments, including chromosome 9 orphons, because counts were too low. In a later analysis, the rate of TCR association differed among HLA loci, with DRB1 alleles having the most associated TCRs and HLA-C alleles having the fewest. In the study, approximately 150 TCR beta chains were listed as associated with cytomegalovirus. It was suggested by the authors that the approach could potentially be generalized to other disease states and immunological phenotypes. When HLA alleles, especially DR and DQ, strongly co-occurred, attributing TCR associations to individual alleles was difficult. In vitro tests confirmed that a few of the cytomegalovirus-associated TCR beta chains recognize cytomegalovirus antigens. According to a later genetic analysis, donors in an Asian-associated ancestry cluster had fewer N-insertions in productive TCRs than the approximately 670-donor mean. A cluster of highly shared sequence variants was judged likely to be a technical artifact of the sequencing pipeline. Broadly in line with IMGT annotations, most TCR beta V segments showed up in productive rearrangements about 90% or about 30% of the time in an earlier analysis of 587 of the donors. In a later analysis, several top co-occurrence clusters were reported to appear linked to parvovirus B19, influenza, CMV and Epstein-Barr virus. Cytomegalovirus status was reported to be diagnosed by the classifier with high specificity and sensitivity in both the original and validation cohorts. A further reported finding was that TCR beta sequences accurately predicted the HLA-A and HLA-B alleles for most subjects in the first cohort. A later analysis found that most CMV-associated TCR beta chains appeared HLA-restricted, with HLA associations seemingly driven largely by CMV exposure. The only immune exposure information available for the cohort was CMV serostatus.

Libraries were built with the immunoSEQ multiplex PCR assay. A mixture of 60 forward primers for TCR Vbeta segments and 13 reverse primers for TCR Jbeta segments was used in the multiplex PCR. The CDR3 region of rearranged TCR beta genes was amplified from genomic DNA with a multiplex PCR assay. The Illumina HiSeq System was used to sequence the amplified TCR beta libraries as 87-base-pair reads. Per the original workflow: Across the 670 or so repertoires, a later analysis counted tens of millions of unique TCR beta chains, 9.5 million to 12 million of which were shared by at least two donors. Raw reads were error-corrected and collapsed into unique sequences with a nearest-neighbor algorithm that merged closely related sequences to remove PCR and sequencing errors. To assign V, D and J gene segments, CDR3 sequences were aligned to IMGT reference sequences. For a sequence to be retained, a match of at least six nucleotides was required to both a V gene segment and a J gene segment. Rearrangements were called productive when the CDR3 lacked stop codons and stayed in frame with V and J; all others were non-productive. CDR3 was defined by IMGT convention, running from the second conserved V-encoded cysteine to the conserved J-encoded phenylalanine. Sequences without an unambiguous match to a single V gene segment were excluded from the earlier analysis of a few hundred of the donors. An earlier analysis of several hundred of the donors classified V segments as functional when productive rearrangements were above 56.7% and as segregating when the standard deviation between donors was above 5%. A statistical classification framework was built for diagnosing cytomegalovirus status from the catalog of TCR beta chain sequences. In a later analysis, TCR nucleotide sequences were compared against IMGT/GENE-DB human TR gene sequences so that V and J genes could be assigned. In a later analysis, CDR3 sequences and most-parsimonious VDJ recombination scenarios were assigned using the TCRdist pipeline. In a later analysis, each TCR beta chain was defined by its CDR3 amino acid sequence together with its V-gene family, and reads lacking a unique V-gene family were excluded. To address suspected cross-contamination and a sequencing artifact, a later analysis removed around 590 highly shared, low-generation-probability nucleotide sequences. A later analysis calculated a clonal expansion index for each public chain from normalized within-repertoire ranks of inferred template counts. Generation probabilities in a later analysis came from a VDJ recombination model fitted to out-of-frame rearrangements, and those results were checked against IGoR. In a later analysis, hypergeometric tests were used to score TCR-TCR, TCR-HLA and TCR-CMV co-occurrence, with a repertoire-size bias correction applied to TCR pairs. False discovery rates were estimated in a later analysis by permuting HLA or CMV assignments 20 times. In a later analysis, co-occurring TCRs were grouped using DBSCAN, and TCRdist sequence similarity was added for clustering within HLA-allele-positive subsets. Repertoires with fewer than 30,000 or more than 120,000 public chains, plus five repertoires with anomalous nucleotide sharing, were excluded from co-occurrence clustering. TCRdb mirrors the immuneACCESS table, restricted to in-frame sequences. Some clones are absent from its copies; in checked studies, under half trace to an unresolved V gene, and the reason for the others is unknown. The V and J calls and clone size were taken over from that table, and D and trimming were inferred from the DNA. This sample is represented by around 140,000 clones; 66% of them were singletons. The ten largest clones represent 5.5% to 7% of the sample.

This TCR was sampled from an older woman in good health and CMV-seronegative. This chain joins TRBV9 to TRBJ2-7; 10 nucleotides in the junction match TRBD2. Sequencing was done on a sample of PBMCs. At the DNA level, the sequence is TGTGCCAGCAGCGTAGCGGCTAGCGGGAGTGGGGAGCAGTACTTC. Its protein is CASSVAASGSGEQYF.